Listed here are 31 T cell receptor beta chains from one sample, sequenced in a study of post-analysis software for immune sequencing data. Findings of the study overall: Controls had lower frequencies than patients of about 5 TRBV segments, which included TRBV5-6, TRBV5-1 and TRBV20-1.

Unique molecular identifiers were built into the TCR beta cDNA libraries. From the PCR reads, TCRdb called clonotypes with MiXCR, one entry per CDR3 protein. In the table there are a few hundred thousand distinct CDR3 sequences, 35% to 45% of which are singletons. No antigen is known for these receptors. The sample consisted of blood. The receptors were sampled from a girl aged 10 to 17 with multiple sclerosis.

This clonotype showed up many times. V is TRBV20-1 and J is TRBJ1-2; no firm D call. This CDR3 spans 13 amino acids. Germline CDR1 DFQATT, CDR2 SNEGSKA (reference sequence). V was shortened by 4 bases and J by 0 bases, with 9 bases between the two germline ends. CDR3 DNA: TGCAGTGCTATAGTAAAATCTAACTATGGCTACACCTTC. Translated: CSAIVKSNYGYTF.

The chain recombines TRBV10-3 with TRBJ2-7, with D possibly being TRBD2 (6 bases). CDR3 length: 15 amino acids. Trimming removed 3 bases at V and 7 bases at J, with 19 bases between. The germline V gene has CDR1 ENHRY and CDR2 SYGVKD. In DNA form, the CDR3 reads TGTGCCATCAGTGACCACCCGGGAGTGAAAGAAGAGCAGTACTTC. As protein: CAISDHPGVKEEQYF.

This clonotype was detected many times. The chain is built from TRBV15 and TRBJ2-5; perhaps TRBD1 as D (5 bases). Germline-derived CDR1 and CDR2 are LNHNV and YYDKDF (reference sequence). The CDR3 is 16 amino acids. Trimming took off 1 base at V and 2 bases at J, with 14 bases between the two ends. The CDR3 DNA reads TGTGCCACCAGCAGAGGCAGGGCGCACGAACAAGAGACCCAGTACTTC. Encoded protein: CATSRGRAHEQETQYF. Drawing the rest from reference TRBV15 and TRBJ2-5, the complete variable domain is DAMVIQNPRYQVTQFGKPVTLSCSQTLNHNVMYWYQQKSSQAPKLLFHYYDKDFNNEADTPDNFQSRRPNTSFCFLDIRSPGLGDTAMYLCATSRGRAHEQETQYFGPGTRLLVL.

This clonotype has only a few counts. This chain connects TRBV20-1 to TRBJ2-5; 11 nucleotides line up with TRBD2. The CDR3 sequence is 16 residues long. Germline lookup yields CDR1 DFQATT and CDR2 SNEGSKA (reference sequence). V gave up 1 base and J gave up 1 base; unmatched junction bases: 5. Written as DNA, the CDR3 is TGCAGTGCTAGAGTAGCGGGGGGGCTCGTCCAAGAGACCCAGTACTTC. Encoded protein: CSARVAGGLVQETQYF.

This clonotype was recorded many times. The chain links TRBV7-8 to TRBJ1-5, with 7 positions matching TRBD1. J lost 7 bases, V lost 2 bases, and 17 bases had no gene match. The germline gives CDR1 SGHVS, CDR2 FQNEAQ. CDR3 size: 18 residues. The CDR3 loop reads CASSLNVVGVGGAQPQHF. CDR3 bases: TGTGCCAGCAGCTTAAATGTGGTAGGAGTAGGGGGCGCGCAGCCCCAGCATTTT.

The genes are TRBV20-1 and TRBJ2-1, with D possibly TRBD1 on 7 matching bases. Germline loops: CDR1 DFQATT, CDR2 SNEGSKA (reference sequence). The CDR3 has 15 residues. Trimming stripped 4 bases from V and 7 bases from J, with 20 bases between. In nucleotides, the CDR3 is TGCAGTGCTATTTCAGGGGGGCTTATCGGAAATGAGCAGTTCTTC. Translated: CSAISGGLIGNEQFF.

This clonotype was detected only once. J is TRBJ1-1 and V is TRBV12-3 or TRBV12-4; D uncertain. V lost 2 bases, J lost 11 bases, and 15 bases lay in between. The CDR3 length is 13 residues. The CDR3 loop reads CASSLRRERYAFF. CDR3 in DNA: TGTGCCAGCAGTTTAAGGCGGGAACGGTACGCTTTCTTT.

V and J are TRBV7-2 and TRBJ1-5; 7 nucleotides agree with TRBD1. V shed 1 base, J shed 2 bases, and the junction held 2 bases outside the gene matches. The V gene's germline CDR1 is SGHTA and CDR2 FQGNSA. This CDR3 comprises 15 residues. This CDR3 is CASSLVTGGNQPQHF. The CDR3 nucleotides are TGTGCCAGCAGCTTAGTCACAGGGGGCAATCAGCCCCAGCATTTT.

This clonotype was recorded many times. This chain connects TRBV29-1 to TRBJ1-2; the D gene is possibly TRBD1 (5 bases). V lost 7 bases, J lost 7 bases, and 13 bases lay in between. Germline loops: CDR1 SQVTM, CDR2 ANQGSEA. CDR3 length equals 11 residues. The CDR3 coding sequence is TGCAGCGCTTCCGCGAGGGGTGGCTACACCTTC. It translates to CSASARGGYTF.

This clonotype showed up just a few times. The chain employs TRBV5-1 and TRBJ2-1; D is undetermined. This CDR3 is built from 15 residues. V lost 5 bases to trimming and J lost 1 base, with 13 bases between them. Germline CDR1 and CDR2: SGHRS and YFSETQ. CDR3 region: CASSLSVQSYNEQFF. The DNA of the CDR3 is TGCGCCAGCAGTTTATCGGTCCAGTCCTACAATGAGCAGTTCTTC.

This clonotype was detected ten times or more. The chain carries TRBV7-2 and TRBJ2-1; possible D gene TRBD2, 5 bases. Germline lookup yields CDR1 SGHTA and CDR2 FQGNSA. The CDR3 spans 15 residues. V dropped 3 bases and J dropped 4 bases, with 13 bases sitting between them. Written as DNA, the CDR3 is TGTGCCAGCAGCTTGGACTCGTTATCTTACAATGAGCAGTTCTTC. Translating it yields CASSLDSLSYNEQFF.

Regarding this clonotype: This sequence may be a read error, since a much larger clone differs from it by one base. The gene calls are TRBV6-7 and TRBJ2-7; TRBD2 matches 10 bases. TRBV6-7 is an ORF, with its function uncertain. After removal of 7 bases from V and 1 base from J, the junction contained 4 bases not matched to a gene. This CDR3 has 14 amino acids. DNA of the CDR3: TGTGCCAGCATCCCTAGCGGGGGATCCTACGAGCAGTACTTC. It codes for CASIPSGGSYEQYF.

As for this clonotype: A much larger clone differs by one base, so this may be a read error. The genes are TRBV28 and TRBJ1-5, with 7 bases lining up with TRBD1. Germline-derived CDR1 and CDR2 are MDHEN and SYDVKM. CDR3 length: 12 amino acids. CDR3 coding DNA: TGTGCCAGTGCACAGGGGAATCAGTCCCAGCATTTT. This gives the protein CASAQGNQSQHF.

This clonotype was seen repeatedly, ten times or more. The chain employs TRBV7-2 and TRBJ1-5; D not certain. Germline V gene sequence: CDR1 SGHTA, CDR2 FQGNSA. The CDR3 totals 12 residues. Trimming shortened V by 5 bases and J by 5 bases, and 7 bases separated the two germline ends. The CDR3 region has the DNA TGTGCCAGCAGCGGGTTTGATCAGCCCCAGCATTTT. It is translated as CASSGFDQPQHF.

This clonotype was seen many times. The rearrangement uses TRBV10-3 and TRBJ2-3; 9 bases match TRBD1. Per the germline V gene, CDR1 is ENHRY and CDR2 is SYGVKD. The CDR3 sequence is 14 residues long. Trimming at V came to 11 bases and at J to 6 bases, leaving 12 bases not matched to a gene. CDR3 DNA sequence: TGTGCCGTTGCCGGGACAGGGATTGCCGATACGCAGTATTTT. Encoded protein: CAVAGTGIADTQYF.

The table lists this clonotype with a few counts. The V gene is TRBV20-1, the J gene TRBJ2-1; 9 bases match TRBD2. Germline V CDR1 and CDR2: DFQATT, SNEGSKA (reference sequence). Trimming cost V 0 bases and J 4 bases; bases outside gene matches: 13. The CDR3 extends over 18 amino acids. The CDR3 sequence: CSAREPHRLAEYYNEQFF. The CDR3 DNA sequence: TGCAGTGCTAGAGAGCCTCACAGACTAGCGGAGTATTACAATGAGCAGTTCTTC.

The table lists this clonotype with a few counts. The rearrangement uses TRBV23-1 and TRBJ2-4; D perhaps matches TRBD1 (5 bases). TRBV23-1 is reported as an ORF; its role is uncertain. This CDR3 contains 17 residues. The V and J ends lost 0 bases and 1 base respectively, with 13 bases between them. CDR3 in DNA: TGCGCCAGCAGTCAATCGAAGGGGCCGGTGGCCAAAAACATTCAGTACTTC. Translating gives CASSQSKGPVAKNIQYF.

This clonotype was picked up a small number of times. This may come from a read error, since a much larger clone is one base off. The chain links TRBV11-2 to TRBJ2-5; 8 nucleotides agree with TRBD2. Germline CDR1 reads SGHAT; CDR2 reads FQNNGV. The length of the CDR3 is 15 residues. The V gene end was trimmed by 1 base and the J gene end by 11 bases; junction bases not matched to a gene: 12. CDR3 in DNA: TGTGCCAGCAGCTTAGGCGTCGGGGGGGACAATGAGCAGTACTTC. Residues: CASSLGVGGDNEQYF.

This clonotype was recorded at least ten times. The chain links TRBV11-2 to TRBJ2-1; perhaps TRBD2 as D (7 bases). The germline gives CDR1 SGHAT, CDR2 FQNNGV. V lost 1 base and J 4 bases, leaving 14 bases between the germline ends. The CDR3 length is 16 residues. Written as DNA, the CDR3 is TGTGCCAGCAGCTTAGTAGGGGGGGGATTTTACAATGAGCAGTTCTTC. Encoded protein: CASSLVGGGFYNEQFF.

The chain links TRBV20-1 to TRBJ1-1; D not resolved. The V end lost 6 bases, the J end lost 3 bases, and 20 bases lay between the germline ends. The germline gives CDR1 DFQATT, CDR2 SNEGSKA (reference sequence). CDR3 length: 15 residues. The CDR3 here is CSAPTGGSRYTEAFF. The CDR3 DNA reads as TGCAGTGCCCCAACGGGTGGCTCCCGGTACACTGAAGCTTTCTTT.

This clonotype appeared a few times. This chain's CDR3 is CASRTTGELFF. The DNA for the CDR3 is TGTGCCAGCCGGACGACCGGGGAGCTGTTTTTT. This chain links TRBV3-1 with TRBJ2-2, with no clear D. V was cut by 8 bases and J by 5 bases, with 6 bases left in between. The CDR3 covers 11 residues. Germline V gene sequence: CDR1 LGHDT, CDR2 YNNKEL (reference sequence). Drawing the rest from reference TRBV3-1 and TRBJ2-2, the complete variable domain is DTAVSQTPKYLVTQMGNDKSIKCEQNLGHDTMYWYKQDSKKFLKIMFSYNNKELIINETVPNRFSPKSPDKAHLNLHINSLELGDSAVYFCASRTTGELFFGEGSRLTVL.

The chain links TRBV28 to TRBJ1-5; unclear D gene. Trimming shortened V by 3 bases and J by 4 bases, and 7 bases separated the two germline ends. Germline CDR1 is MDHEN and CDR2 is SYDVKM. The CDR3 runs 13 residues. This chain's CDR3 is CASSFWVNQPQHF. CDR3 bases: TGTGCCAGCAGTTTTTGGGTTAATCAGCCCCAGCATTTT.

This clonotype was picked up many times. This chain links TRBV4-1 with TRBJ2-1, with D tentatively TRBD2 (6 bases). The CDR3 contains 15 residues. The V and J ends lost 1 base and 5 bases respectively, with 12 bases between them. Germline-derived CDR1 and CDR2 are MGHRA and YSYEKL. CDR3 protein: CASSQAASVNNEQFF. The CDR3 nucleotides read TGCGCCAGCAGCCAAGCTGCTAGCGTAAACAATGAGCAGTTCTTC.

To note about this clonotype: This may be a read error, as it is one base from a much larger clone. The chain combines TRBV28 with TRBJ2-5; 13 bases match TRBD2. The DNA matches TRBJ2-7 better at its end, which makes the J call doubtful. This CDR3 region has 14 residues. Germline V lookup: CDR1 MDHEN, CDR2 SYDVKM. Here the CDR3 DNA reads TGTGCCAGCAGTTCACTAGCGGGGGGGTGCGAGCAGTACTTC. Residues: CASSSLAGGCEQYF.

CDR3 residues: CASSLRDGPSDGYTF. The CDR3 DNA follows: TGTGCCAGCAGTTTACGGGACGGTCCAAGCGATGGCTACACCTTC. The gene calls are TRBV12-3 or TRBV12-4 and TRBJ1-2; a weak D match, TRBD1 (5 bases). The CDR3 is 15 residues long. V shed 2 bases and J shed 6 bases, with 16 bases lying between them.

This clonotype came up many times. V usage is TRBV3-1 and J usage is TRBJ2-3; D not resolved. Germline V gene data show CDR1 as LGHDT and CDR2 as YNNKEL (reference sequence). With 4 bases removed from V and 3 bases from J, the gap between germline ends came to 20 bases. This CDR3 has 17 residues. The CDR3 sequence is CASSPQWTETTTDTQYF. CDR3 nucleotide sequence: TGTGCCAGCAGCCCCCAATGGACCGAGACCACGACAGATACGCAGTATTTT.

This rearrangement joins TRBV3-1 to TRBJ2-2; D is undetermined. CDR1 is LGHDT and CDR2 is YNNKEL in the germline V gene (reference sequence). Trimming pared 7 bases from V and 1 base from J, leaving 10 bases between. This CDR3 comprises 14 residues. CDR3: CASMQAMNTGELFF. CDR3 DNA: TGTGCCAGCATGCAGGCCATGAACACCGGGGAGCTGTTTTTT.

V gene TRBV5-1 combines with J gene TRBJ2-3; the match to TRBD2 covers 9 bases. Per germline, CDR1 SGHRS and CDR2 YFSETQ. V was clipped by 4 bases and J by 4 bases; unmatched bases: 10. CDR3 length: 16 amino acids. CDR3 nucleotide sequence: TGCGCCAGCAGCCCGGCCCAGCGGGAGGCCGCAGATACGCAGTATTTT. Its translation is CASSPAQREAADTQYF.

This chain connects TRBV20-1 to TRBJ2-5; possibly TRBD2 for D (6 bases). The V end lost 5 bases, the J end lost 1 base, and 11 bases lay between the germline ends. Germline V gene data show CDR1 as DFQATT and CDR2 as SNEGSKA (reference sequence). CDR3 length equals 13 residues. CDR3 region: CSALRDSQETQYF. The CDR3 nucleotides read TGCAGTGCTCTCCGGGACTCCCAAGAGACCCAGTACTTC.

This clonotype was detected only a few times. This sequence joins TRBV12-3 or TRBV12-4 and TRBJ1-2, with TRBD1 matching 8 bases. CDR3 size: 16 residues. The V and J ends lost 9 bases and 7 bases, in that order; junction bases with no gene match: 19. The CDR3 bases are TGTGCCAGTAAACCTGGGCGGGCAGGGGGCAAGAGTGGCTACACCTTC. Residues: CASKPGRAGGKSGYTF.

The chain has TRBV5-1 and TRBJ1-1; 9 bases align to TRBD1. From germline, CDR1 is SGHRS and CDR2 YFSETQ. V gave up 3 bases and J gave up 6 bases; unmatched junction bases: 9. CDR3 length: 15 residues. The DNA of the CDR3 is TGCGCCAGCAGCTCAAGAACAGGGGGCGAGCCTGAAGCTTTCTTT. It encodes CASSSRTGGEPEAFF.